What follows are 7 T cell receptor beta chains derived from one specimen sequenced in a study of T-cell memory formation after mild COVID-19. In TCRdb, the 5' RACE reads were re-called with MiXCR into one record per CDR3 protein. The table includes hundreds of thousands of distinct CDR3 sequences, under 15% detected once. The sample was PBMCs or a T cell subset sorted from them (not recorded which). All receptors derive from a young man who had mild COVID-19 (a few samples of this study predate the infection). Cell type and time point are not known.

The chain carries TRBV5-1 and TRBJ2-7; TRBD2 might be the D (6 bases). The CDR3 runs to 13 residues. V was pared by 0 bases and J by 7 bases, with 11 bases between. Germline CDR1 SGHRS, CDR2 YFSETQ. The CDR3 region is CASSLGLVSEQYF. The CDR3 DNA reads TGCGCCAGCAGCTTGGGACTAGTGTCTGAGCAGTACTTC.

The CDR3 sequence: CASSLRPTGSGTGELFF. The DNA of the CDR3 is TGTGCCAGCAGTTTACGCCCGACAGGGTCTGGCACCGGGGAGCTGTTTTTT. The V gene is TRBV28, the J gene TRBJ2-2; 7 nucleotides align to TRBD1. The germline V gene has CDR1 MDHEN and CDR2 SYDVKM. CDR3 size: 17 residues. V was clipped by 2 bases and J by 4 bases; unmatched bases: 10.

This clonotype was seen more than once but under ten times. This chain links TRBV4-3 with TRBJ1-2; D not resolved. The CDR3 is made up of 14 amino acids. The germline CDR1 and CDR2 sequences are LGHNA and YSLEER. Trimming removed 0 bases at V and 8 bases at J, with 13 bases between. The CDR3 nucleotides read TGCGCCAGCAGCCAAGAAATGACCGAGTACGGCTACACCTTC. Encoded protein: CASSQEMTEYGYTF.

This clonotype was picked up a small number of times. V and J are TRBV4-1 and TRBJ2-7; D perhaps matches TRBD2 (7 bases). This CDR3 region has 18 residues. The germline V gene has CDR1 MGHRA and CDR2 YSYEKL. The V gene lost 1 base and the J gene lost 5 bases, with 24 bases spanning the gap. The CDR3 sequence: CASSQGPGGGGLRNEQYF. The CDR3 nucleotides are TGCGCCAGCAGCCAAGGACCGGGTGGCGGGGGCCTTAGGAACGAGCAGTACTTC.

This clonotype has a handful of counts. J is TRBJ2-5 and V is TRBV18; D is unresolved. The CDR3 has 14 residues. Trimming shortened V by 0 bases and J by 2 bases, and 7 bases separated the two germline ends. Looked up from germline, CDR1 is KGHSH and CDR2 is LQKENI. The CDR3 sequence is CASSPPSLQETQYF. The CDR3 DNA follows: TGTGCCAGCTCACCACCATCGCTACAAGAGACCCAGTACTTC.

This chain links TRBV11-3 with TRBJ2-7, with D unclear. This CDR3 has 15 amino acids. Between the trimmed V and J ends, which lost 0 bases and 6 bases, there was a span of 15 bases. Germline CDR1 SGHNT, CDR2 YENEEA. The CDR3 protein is CASSLDGRTFCEQYV. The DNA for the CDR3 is TGTGCCAGCAGCTTAGATGGACGGACCTTTTGCGAGCAGTACGTC.

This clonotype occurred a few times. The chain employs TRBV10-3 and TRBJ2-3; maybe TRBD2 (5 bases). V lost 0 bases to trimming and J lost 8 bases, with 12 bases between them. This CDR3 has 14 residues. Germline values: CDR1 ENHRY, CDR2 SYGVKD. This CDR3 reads CAISESGSSGTQYF. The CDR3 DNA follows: TGTGCCATCAGTGAGTCGGGATCCAGCGGTACGCAGTATTTT.